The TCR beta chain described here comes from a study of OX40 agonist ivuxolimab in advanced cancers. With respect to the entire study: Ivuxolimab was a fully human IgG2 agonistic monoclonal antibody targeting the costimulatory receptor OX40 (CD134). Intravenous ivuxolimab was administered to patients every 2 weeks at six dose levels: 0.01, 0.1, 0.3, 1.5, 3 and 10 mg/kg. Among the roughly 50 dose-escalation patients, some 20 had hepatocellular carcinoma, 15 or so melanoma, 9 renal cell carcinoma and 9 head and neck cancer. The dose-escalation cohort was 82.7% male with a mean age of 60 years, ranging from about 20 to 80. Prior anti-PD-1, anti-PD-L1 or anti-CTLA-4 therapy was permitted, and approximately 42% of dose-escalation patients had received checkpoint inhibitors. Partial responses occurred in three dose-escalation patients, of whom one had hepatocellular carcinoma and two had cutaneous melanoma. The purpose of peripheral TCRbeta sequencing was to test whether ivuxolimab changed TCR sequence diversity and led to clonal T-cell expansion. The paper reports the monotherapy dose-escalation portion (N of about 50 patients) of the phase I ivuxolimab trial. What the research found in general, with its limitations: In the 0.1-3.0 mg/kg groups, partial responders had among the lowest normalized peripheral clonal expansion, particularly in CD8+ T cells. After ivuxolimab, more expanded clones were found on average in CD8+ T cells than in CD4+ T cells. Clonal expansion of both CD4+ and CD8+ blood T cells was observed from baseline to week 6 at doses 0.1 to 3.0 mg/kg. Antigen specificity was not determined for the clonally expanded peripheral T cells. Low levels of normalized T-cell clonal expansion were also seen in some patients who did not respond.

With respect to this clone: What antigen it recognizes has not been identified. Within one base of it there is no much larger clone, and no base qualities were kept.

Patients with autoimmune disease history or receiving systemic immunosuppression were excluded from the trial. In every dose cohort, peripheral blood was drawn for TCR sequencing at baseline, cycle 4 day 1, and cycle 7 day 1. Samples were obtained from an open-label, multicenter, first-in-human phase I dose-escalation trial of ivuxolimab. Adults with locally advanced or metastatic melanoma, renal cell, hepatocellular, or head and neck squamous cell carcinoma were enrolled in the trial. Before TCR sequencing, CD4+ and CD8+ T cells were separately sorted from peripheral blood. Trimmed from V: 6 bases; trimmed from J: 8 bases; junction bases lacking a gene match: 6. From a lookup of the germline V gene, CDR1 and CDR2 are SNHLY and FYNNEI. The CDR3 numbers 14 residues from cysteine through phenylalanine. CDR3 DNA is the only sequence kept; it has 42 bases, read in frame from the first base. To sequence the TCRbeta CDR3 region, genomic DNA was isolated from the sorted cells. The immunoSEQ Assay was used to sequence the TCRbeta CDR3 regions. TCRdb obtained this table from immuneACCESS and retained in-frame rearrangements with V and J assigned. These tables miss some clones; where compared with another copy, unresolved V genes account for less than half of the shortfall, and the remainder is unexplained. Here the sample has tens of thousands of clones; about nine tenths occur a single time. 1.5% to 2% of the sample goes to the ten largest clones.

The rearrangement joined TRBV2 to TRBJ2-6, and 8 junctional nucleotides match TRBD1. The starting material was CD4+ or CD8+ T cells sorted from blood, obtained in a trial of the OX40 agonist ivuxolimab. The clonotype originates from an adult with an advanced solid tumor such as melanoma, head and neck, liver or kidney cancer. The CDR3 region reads CASRGTGAPNVLTF. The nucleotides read TGTGCCAGCAGGGGGACAGGAGCCCCCAACGTCCTGACTTTC.